The next 21 T cell receptor beta chains were all read from a single sample in a study of T cell repertoires in cytomegalovirus infection (dated by TCRdb to the late 2010s). The treatment or condition label, as the study defines it: in vitro stimulation with specific CMV peptide epitopes to enrich CMV-specific T cells. Sequencing was performed on an Illumina HiSeq 1500. Starting from the raw public reads, TCRdb applied fastp trimming at Q25, assembled clones with MiXCR and retained in-frame beta chains. Entries are consolidated by CDR3 protein sequence, retaining the most common genes and DNA. Present in this sample are 700,000 to 850,000 distinct CDR3 sequences, 30% to 35% of which were seen just once. In total, the top ten clones hold around 12% of the sample. Their cognate antigens are unknown. The sequences come from cultured CD8+ T cells from PBMCs, collected from culture after CMV antigen stimulation. Receptors originate from a human donor in good health (CMV status not recorded). Some clones in this sample may be carry-over from other donors' samples.

The rearrangement links TRBV19 to TRBJ1-2; D is unresolved. V gave up 6 bases and J gave up 2 bases, with 16 bases separating them. The CDR3 totals 15 residues. From germline, CDR1 is LNHDA and CDR2 SQIVND (reference sequence). For the CDR3, the DNA is TGTGCCAGTAGGGTTTCGGACGGGATGAACTATGGCTACACCTTC. Translation gives CASRVSDGMNYGYTF.

The chain links TRBV20-1 to TRBJ2-4; TRBD1 matches 8 bases. CDR3 size: 15 residues. Trimming cost V 6 bases and J 5 bases; bases outside gene matches: 12. Germline V gene data show CDR1 as DFQATT and CDR2 as SNEGSKA (reference sequence). The DNA for the CDR3 is TGCAGTGCACCTTTACCGGGACAGGACGAAAACATTCAGTACTTC. Translation: CSAPLPGQDENIQYF.

Worth noting for this clonotype: A much larger clone differs from this one at a single base, so this may be a read error. V is TRBV12-3 or TRBV12-4 and J is TRBJ2-5, with TRBD2 matching over 9 bases. This CDR3 has 14 residues. The CDR3 nucleotides read TGTGCCAGCAGTGGGGGACTAGCCCAAGAGACCCGGTACTTC. Amino acid sequence: CASSGGLAQETRYF.

A few counts support this clonotype. The J gene is TRBJ1-1, the V gene TRBV2; the D is unclear. Trimming took off 7 bases at V and 5 bases at J, with 11 bases between the two ends. Germline CDR1 and CDR2: SNHLY and FYNNEI. CDR3 length: 12 residues. The CDR3: CASIGPRTEAFF. CDR3 bases: TGTGCCAGCATCGGCCCCAGGACTGAAGCTTTCTTT.

This clonotype occurred many times. V gene TRBV6-1 combines with J gene TRBJ2-7, with 9 nucleotides matching TRBD1. V lost 6 bases and J lost 2; bases outside the gene matches: 8. The CDR3 is 15 residues long. Germline V CDR1 and CDR2: MNHNS, SASEGT. Written as DNA, the CDR3 is TGTGCCAGCAGGCCCGGGACAGGGATGACCTACGAGCAGTACTTC. It specifies CASRPGTGMTYEQYF.

This clonotype came up a few times. This sequence joins TRBV9 and TRBJ2-5; D unresolved. Looked up from germline, CDR1 is SGDLS and CDR2 is YYNGEE. V was shortened by 3 bases and J by 3 bases, with 12 bases between the two germline ends. CDR3 length: 14 amino acids. CDR3 region: CASSANSVEETQYF. Written as DNA, the CDR3 is TGTGCCAGCAGCGCCAACAGTGTAGAAGAGACCCAGTACTTC. The full variable domain, its missing parts supplied by reference TRBV9 and TRBJ2-5, is DSGVTQTPKHLITATGQRVTLRCSPRSGDLSVYWYQQSLDQGLQFLIQYYNGEERAKGNILERFSAQQFPDLHSELNLSSLELGDSALYFCASSANSVEETQYFGPGTRLLVL.

The chain links TRBV19 to TRBJ2-1, with 7 bases identical to TRBD1. CDR3 size: 15 residues. From germline, CDR1 is LNHDA and CDR2 SQIVND (reference sequence). J lost 2 bases, V lost 9 bases, and 10 bases had no gene match. CDR3 sequence (DNA): TGTGCCAGCGGGACAGATTCGACCACCTACAATGAGCAGTTCTTC. Translated, it gives CASGTDSTTYNEQFF.

The V and J genes are TRBV7-6 and TRBJ2-7; the match to TRBD2 covers 9 bases. V was clipped by 2 bases and J by 6 bases; unmatched bases: 17. Germline CDR1 SGHVS, CDR2 FNYEAQ. This CDR3 has 18 amino acids. The CDR3 loop is CASSLKQWERGALFEQYF. In DNA, the CDR3 is TGTGCCAGCAGCTTAAAGCAGTGGGAGCGGGGGGCCCTCTTCGAGCAGTACTTC.

This clonotype was seen a handful of times. V and J are TRBV12-3 or TRBV12-4 and TRBJ2-5; tentatively, D is TRBD1 (5 bases). V lost 0 bases and J lost 13, with 15 bases in between. The CDR3 is 13 amino acids. CDR3 nucleotides: TGTGCCAGCAGTTTAGCTGGGGCAGCCGAAACGTACTTC. Residues: CASSLAGAAETYF.

This CDR3 reads CASSPRQGLGYNEQFF. DNA for the CDR3: TGTGCCAGCAGCCCCCGACAGGGTTTGGGTTACAATGAGCAGTTCTTC. The V and J genes are TRBV7-6 and TRBJ2-1; TRBD1 matches 7 bases. J was trimmed by 4 bases and V by 5 bases; bases with no gene match: 11. The CDR3 has 16 residues. CDR1 and CDR2 from the germline V gene are SGHVS and FNYEAQ. The entire variable domain, with the rest obtained from reference TRBV7-6 and TRBJ2-1, is as follows: GAGVSQSPRYKVTKRGQDVALRCDPISGHVSLYWYRQALGQGPEFLTYFNYEAQQDKSGLPNDRFSAERPEGSISTLTIQRTEQRDSAMYRCASSPRQGLGYNEQFFGPGTRLTVL.

The genes are TRBV6-8 and TRBJ1-5, with unresolved D. The V and J ends lost 6 bases and 0 bases respectively, with 12 bases between them. Germline V gene data show CDR1 as MNHGY and CDR2 as SAAAGT. The CDR3 contains 15 residues. CDR3 in amino acids: CASSQTPDSNQPQHF. CDR3 nucleotide sequence: TGTGCCAGCAGCCAGACACCAGATAGCAATCAGCCCCAGCATTTT.

The J gene is TRBJ2-3, the V gene TRBV28; no definite D call. V was pared by 4 bases and J by 9 bases, with 8 bases between. The CDR3 spans 11 residues. CDR1 is MDHEN, CDR2 SYDVKM, per germline. CDR3 coding DNA: TGTGCCAGCAGTTGGGATGAGACGCAGTATTTT. Translated, it gives CASSWDETQYF.

V gene TRBV5-8 combines with J gene TRBJ2-4; D unresolved. Trimming stripped 7 bases from V and 9 bases from J, with 8 bases between. Germline values: CDR1 SGHTS, CDR2 YDEGEE. The CDR3 runs 10 residues. CDR3 nucleotides: TGTGCCAGCGGTCTTATCATTCAGTACTTC. It yields the protein CASGLIIQYF. Full variable domain (remainder filled in from reference TRBV5-8 and TRBJ2-4): EAGVTQSPTHLIKTRGQQATLRCSPISGHTSVYWYQQALGLGLQFLLWYDEGEERNRGNFPPRFSGRQFPNYSSELNVNALELEDSALYLCASGLIIQYFGAGTRLSVL.

This clonotype was counted a few times. V is TRBV3-1 and J is TRBJ1-6, with no clear D. Trimming removed 0 bases from V and 8 bases from J, with 11 bases in between. CDR3 length equals 15 residues. Germline CDR1 LGHDT, CDR2 YNNKEL (reference sequence). CDR3 residues: CASSQDRALHSPLHF. The CDR3, as DNA: TGTGCCAGCAGCCAAGACCGGGCCCTTCATTCACCCCTCCACTTT.

This clonotype was recorded a few times. The rearrangement uses TRBV4-1 and TRBJ2-7; D gene ambiguous. The CDR3 sequence is 15 residues long. CDR1 is MGHRA and CDR2 is YSYEKL in the germline V gene. Between the trimmed V and J ends, which lost 4 bases and 4 bases, there was a span of 17 bases. DNA of the CDR3: TGCGCCAGCAGCCTGGAACCGGGTCCCCTTTACGAGCAGTACTTC. As protein: CASSLEPGPLYEQYF.

V is TRBV28 and J is TRBJ2-7, with D possibly matching TRBD1 (6 bases). The germline CDR1 and CDR2 sequences are MDHEN and SYDVKM. Trimming removed 2 bases at V and 5 bases at J, with 13 bases between. The CDR3 runs 14 residues. The CDR3 here is CASSLAGAFHEQYV. CDR3 nucleotides: TGTGCCAGCAGTTTAGCAGGGGCATTCCACGAGCAGTACGTC.

The sample holds many counts of this clonotype. V is TRBV6-6 and J is TRBJ1-3; D gene uncertain. The CDR3 is 18 amino acids. Trimming left V 5 bases short and J 0 bases short, with 20 bases between. Per germline, CDR1 MNHNY and CDR2 SVGAGI (reference sequence). CDR3 amino acids: CASSAIADPGSSGNTIYF. The DNA of the CDR3 is TGTGCCAGCAGTGCCATCGCCGATCCGGGCAGCTCTGGAAACACCATATATTTT.

This clonotype has just a few counts. The genes are TRBV9 and TRBJ2-1; the match to TRBD1 covers 10 bases. After removal of 8 bases from V and 2 bases from J, the junction contained 1 base not matched to a gene. Germline CDR1 SGDLS, CDR2 YYNGEE. The CDR3 extends over 13 amino acids. The CDR3 region is CASGQGAYNEQFF. In DNA form, the CDR3 reads TGTGCCAGTGGACAGGGGGCCTACAATGAGCAGTTCTTC.

The chain is built from TRBV19 and TRBJ1-6; TRBD1 is a possible D gene (5 bases). The CDR3 length is 15 residues. The germline CDR1 and CDR2 sequences are LNHDA and SQIVND (reference sequence). Trimming took off 10 bases at V and 6 bases at J, with 19 bases between the two ends. The CDR3 nucleotides read TGTGCCACCTCAATGCTCCGGACACCTAATTCACCCCTCCACTTT. Translation: CATSMLRTPNSPLHF.

V gene TRBV6-5 combines with J gene TRBJ2-3, with 8 bases identical to TRBD1. This CDR3 is built from 15 residues. The V segment lost 2 bases and the J segment 5 bases; nucleotides outside the gene matches: 6. Germline V gene lookup returns CDR1 MNHEY and CDR2 SVGAGI. The CDR3 sequence: CASSYRLDREDTQYF. Here the CDR3 DNA reads TGTGCCAGCAGTTACCGTCTGGACAGGGAAGATACGCAGTATTTT.

The chain carries TRBV3-1 and TRBJ2-1; 8 nucleotides line up with TRBD2. Germline V gene sequence: CDR1 LGHDT, CDR2 YNNKEL (reference sequence). The CDR3 consists of 16 residues. Germline trimming cut 3 bases from V and 8 bases from J; bases unmatched to any gene: 12. In DNA, the CDR3 is TGTGCCAGCAGCCACCGACTGGGGACTAGACCCCATGAGCAGTTCTTC. This sequence encodes CASSHRLGTRPHEQFF.